What follows is one T cell receptor beta chain and its context. The antigen this receptor binds is unknown. Qualities for individual bases were not recorded, and no much larger clone is one base off. This entry comes from a study of PD-1 blockade in classical Hodgkin lymphoma (dated by TCRdb to 2018 to 2021). At the level of the whole study: Nivolumab dosing was 3 mg/kg intravenously every 2 weeks, continuing until either disease progression or unacceptable toxicity. The study used CyTOF and TCR beta sequencing to define a peripheral blood immune signature of response to PD-1 blockade in classical Hodgkin lymphoma.

CDR1 and CDR2, looked up from the germline V gene, are SGHVS and FNYEAQ. V loses 5 bases, J loses 9 bases, and the germline ends lie 11 bases apart. The CDR3, from cysteine to phenylalanine, totals 12 residues. Of all the DNA, just the CDR3 is kept, 36 bases in frame from base 1. The Qiagen DNeasy kit was used to extract genomic DNA from unsorted PBMCs and from the negatively selected CD4+ and CD8+ fractions. Using primers that anneal to V and J segments, immunoSEQ multiplex PCR amplified the TCR beta CDR3 regions. A synthetic immune receptor repertoire was used to minimize amplification bias, and remaining bias was computationally removed after sequencing. As for how the authors treated the data: Repertoire diversity was quantified as the Shannon entropy index using custom Python scripts. Unsorted, CD4+ and CD8+ repertoires were analyzed separately, except for combined analyses in which CD4+ and CD8+ sequences were merged in silico. A clone counted as expanded when the clone's frequency after treatment rose at least 2-fold relative to C1D1, and clones undetected at baseline were given a pseudocount of 0.5. Clones with 0 or 1 copy at C1D1 were defined as singleton clones, while clones with 2 or more copies were defined as non-singleton clones. Clones expanded in unsorted samples were labelled as CD4+, CD8+ or unknown by matching protein sequences in sorted samples from the same patient. Wilcoxon tests on paired samples were used to test changes in diversity from C1D1 to C4D1. This immuneACCESS table, as held by TCRdb, lists in-frame sequences with V and J called but not all clones. Of the missing ones, under half trace to an unresolved V gene in checked studies; the others have no known cause. Clonal size and the V and J genes are those of that table, whereas D and trimming came from the DNA. In all, the sample holds 95,000 to 120,000 clones, and approximately 90% of those were seen once. About 20% of the sample lies in the top ten.

General study outcomes and caveats: Trial patients with a complete response had baseline diversity similar to that of newly diagnosed patients, while partial responders and progressors had significantly lower diversity. Lower diversity was observed in patients in whom nivolumab was started less than 1 year after ASCT, and these patients were excluded from later analyses so that confounding by immune reconstitution would be avoided. Baseline TCR diversity was reported to be lower in newly diagnosed patients than in healthy donors, and even lower in relapsed/refractory patients. The study covered only a single clinical trial cohort, and the causes of the repertoire differences, possibly disease activity or prior therapy, were still not defined. By C4D1, a significant rise was seen in CD4+ TCR diversity but not in CD8+ TCR diversity (p=0.0027 vs p=0.16), and the rise was most apparent among complete responders (p=0.02).

Per the publication, the time point label means: cycle 2 day 1 (C2D1) of nivolumab. Every trial patient had relapsed following autologous stem cell transplantation, and prior brentuximab vedotin exposure was what differed among cohorts A, B and C. A total of fewer than 70 patients with relapsed/refractory classical Hodgkin lymphoma made up the trial cohort, and each patient's best overall response was complete response, partial response or progressive disease. Trial patients were treated with single-agent nivolumab in the multi-cohort phase II CheckMate 205 trial. An independent review committee assessed best overall response by applying the 2007 International Working Group response criteria. Trial PBMCs were collected immediately before nivolumab initiation (C1D1) and during therapy at cycle 2 day 1 and cycle 4 day 1. Peripheral blood was collected in 8 mL Vacutainer Cell Preparation Tubes, from which PBMCs were isolated by centrifugation and then cryopreserved.

The V and J segments used are TRBV7-6 and TRBJ2-1, and TRBD2 may be the D gene, going by 6 matching bases. The source is a human donor with classical Hodgkin lymphoma. Sample: peripheral blood mononuclear cells (PBMCs), taken before the second cycle of nivolumab. For the CDR3, the sequence is CASSPGAGEQFF. The nucleotides are TGTGCCAGCAGCCCCGGAGCGGGTGAGCAGTTCTTC. When the CDR3 is completed using the reference TRBV7-6 and TRBJ2-1 genes on either side, the full variable domain is GAGVSQSPRYKVTKRGQDVALRCDPISGHVSLYWYRQALGQGPEFLTYFNYEAQQDKSGLPNDRFSAERPEGSISTLTIQRTEQRDSAMYRCASSPGAGEQFFGPGTRLTVL.